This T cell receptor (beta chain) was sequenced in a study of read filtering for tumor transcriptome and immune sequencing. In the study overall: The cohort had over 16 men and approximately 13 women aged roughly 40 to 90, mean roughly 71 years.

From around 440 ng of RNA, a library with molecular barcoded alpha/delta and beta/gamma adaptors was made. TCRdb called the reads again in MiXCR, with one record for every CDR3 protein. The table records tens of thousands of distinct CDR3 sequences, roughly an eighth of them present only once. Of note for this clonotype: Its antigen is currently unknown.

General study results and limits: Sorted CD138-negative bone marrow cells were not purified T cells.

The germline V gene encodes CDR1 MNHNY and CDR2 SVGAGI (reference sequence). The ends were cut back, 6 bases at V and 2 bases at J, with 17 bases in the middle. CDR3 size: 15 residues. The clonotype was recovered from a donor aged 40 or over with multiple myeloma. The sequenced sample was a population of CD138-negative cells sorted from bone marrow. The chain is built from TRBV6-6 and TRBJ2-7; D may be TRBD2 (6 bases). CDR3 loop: CASRRGLMGTYEQYF. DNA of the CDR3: TGTGCCAGCAGGAGGGGACTTATGGGGACCTACGAGCAGTACTTC.